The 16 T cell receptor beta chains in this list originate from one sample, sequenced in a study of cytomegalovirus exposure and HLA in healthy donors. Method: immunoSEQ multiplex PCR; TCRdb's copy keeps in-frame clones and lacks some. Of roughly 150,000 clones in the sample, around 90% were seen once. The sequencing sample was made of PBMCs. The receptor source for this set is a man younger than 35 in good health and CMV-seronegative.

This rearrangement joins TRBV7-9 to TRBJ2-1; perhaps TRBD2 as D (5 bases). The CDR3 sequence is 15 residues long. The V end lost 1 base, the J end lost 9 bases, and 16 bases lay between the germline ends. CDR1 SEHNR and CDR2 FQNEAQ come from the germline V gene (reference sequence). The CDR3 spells CASSLDIRGLLEQFF. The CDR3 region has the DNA TGTGCCAGCAGCTTAGATATTCGCGGGTTGCTTGAGCAGTTCTTC.

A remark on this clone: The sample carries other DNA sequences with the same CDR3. This chain's CDR3 is CSVEVQDYEQYF. CDR3 sequence (DNA): TGCAGCGTTGAAGTGCAGGACTACGAGCAGTACTTC. This chain links TRBV29-1 with TRBJ2-7, with unresolved D. The V and J ends lost 1 base and 3 bases respectively, with 7 bases between them. The length of the CDR3 is 12 residues. Per germline, CDR1 SQVTM and CDR2 ANQGSEA.

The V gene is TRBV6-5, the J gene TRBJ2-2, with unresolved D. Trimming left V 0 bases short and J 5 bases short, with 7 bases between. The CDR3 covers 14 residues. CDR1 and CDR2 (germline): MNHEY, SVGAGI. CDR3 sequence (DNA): TGTGCCAGCAGTTACTCATTAATGACCGGGGAGCTGTTTTTT. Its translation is CASSYSLMTGELFF.

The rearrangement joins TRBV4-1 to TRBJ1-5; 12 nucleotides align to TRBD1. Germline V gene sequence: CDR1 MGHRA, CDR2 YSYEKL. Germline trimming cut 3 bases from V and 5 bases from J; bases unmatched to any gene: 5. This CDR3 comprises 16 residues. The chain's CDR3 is CASSHPGQGAHQPQHF. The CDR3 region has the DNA TGCGCCAGCAGCCACCCGGGACAGGGGGCCCATCAGCCCCAGCATTTT.

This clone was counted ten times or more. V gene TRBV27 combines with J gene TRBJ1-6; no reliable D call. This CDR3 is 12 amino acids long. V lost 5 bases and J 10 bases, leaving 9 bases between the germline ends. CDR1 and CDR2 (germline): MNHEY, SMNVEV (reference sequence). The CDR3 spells CASSPPGSPLHF. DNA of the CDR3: TGTGCCAGCAGTCCGCCCGGGTCACCCCTCCACTTT.

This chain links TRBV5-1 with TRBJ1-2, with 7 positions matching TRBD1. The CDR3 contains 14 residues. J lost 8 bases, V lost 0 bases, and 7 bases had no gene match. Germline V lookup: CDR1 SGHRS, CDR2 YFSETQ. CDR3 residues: CASSLDGTESGYTF. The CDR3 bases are TGCGCCAGCAGCTTGGATGGGACAGAATCAGGCTACACCTTC.

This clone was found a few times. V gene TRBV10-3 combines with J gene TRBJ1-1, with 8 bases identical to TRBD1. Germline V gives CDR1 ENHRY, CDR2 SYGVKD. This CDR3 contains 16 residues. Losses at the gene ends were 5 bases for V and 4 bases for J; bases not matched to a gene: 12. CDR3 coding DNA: TGTGCCATCAGTCGTGCCGGGACAGGAAAGGGCACTGAAGCTTTCTTT. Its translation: CAISRAGTGKGTEAFF.

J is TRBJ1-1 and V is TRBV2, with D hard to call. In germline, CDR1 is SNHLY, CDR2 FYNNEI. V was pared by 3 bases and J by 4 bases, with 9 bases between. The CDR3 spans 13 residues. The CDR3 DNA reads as TGTGCCAGCAGTGACAGGACTACCACTGAAGCTTTCTTT. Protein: CASSDRTTTEAFF. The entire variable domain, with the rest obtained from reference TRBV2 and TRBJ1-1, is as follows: EPEVTQTPSHQVTQMGQEVILRCVPISNHLYFYWYRQILGQKVEFLVSFYNNEISEKSEIFDDQFSVERPDGSNFTLKIRSTKLEDSAMYFCASSDRTTTEAFFGQGTRLTVV.

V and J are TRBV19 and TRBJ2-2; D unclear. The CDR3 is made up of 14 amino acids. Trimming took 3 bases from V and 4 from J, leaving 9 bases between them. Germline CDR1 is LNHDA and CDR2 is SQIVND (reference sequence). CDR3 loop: CASSMARRTGELFF. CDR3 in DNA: TGTGCCAGTAGTATGGCGAGGCGCACCGGGGAGCTGTTTTTT.

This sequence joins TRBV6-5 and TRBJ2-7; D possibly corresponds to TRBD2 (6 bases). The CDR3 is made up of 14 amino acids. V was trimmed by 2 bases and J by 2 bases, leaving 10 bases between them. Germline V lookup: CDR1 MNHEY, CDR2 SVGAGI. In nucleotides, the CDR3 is TGTGCCAGCAGTTACCGCGGGACTCCCTACGAGCAGTACTTC. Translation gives CASSYRGTPYEQYF.

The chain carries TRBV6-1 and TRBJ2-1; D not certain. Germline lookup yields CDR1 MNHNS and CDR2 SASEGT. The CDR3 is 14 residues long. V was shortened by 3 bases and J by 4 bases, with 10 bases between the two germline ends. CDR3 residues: CASSDSSKYNEQFF. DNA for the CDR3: TGTGCCAGCAGTGATAGCTCGAAATACAATGAGCAGTTCTTC.

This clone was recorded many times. CDR3 sequence (DNA): TGTGCCAGCAGCCCAGGGACAGTTTCTGACGAGCAGTACTTC. The encoded protein is CASSPGTVSDEQYF. The rearrangement uses TRBV13 and TRBJ2-7; 7 bases map to TRBD1. V gave up 5 bases and J gave up 5 bases; unmatched junction bases: 9. The CDR3 totals 14 residues. Germline lookup yields CDR1 PRHDT and CDR2 FYEKMQ (reference sequence).

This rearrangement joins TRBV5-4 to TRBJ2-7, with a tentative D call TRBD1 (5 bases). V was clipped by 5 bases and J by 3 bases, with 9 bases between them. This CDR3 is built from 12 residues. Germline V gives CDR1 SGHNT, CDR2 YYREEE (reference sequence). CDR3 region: CASSYQGYEQYV. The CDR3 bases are TGTGCCAGCAGTTACCAGGGCTACGAGCAGTACGTC.

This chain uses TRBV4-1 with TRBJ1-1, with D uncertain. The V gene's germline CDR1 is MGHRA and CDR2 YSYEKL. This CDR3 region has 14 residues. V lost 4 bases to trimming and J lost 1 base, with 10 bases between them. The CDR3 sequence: CASSLPGENTEAFF. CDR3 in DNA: TGCGCCAGCAGCCTACCCGGAGAGAACACTGAAGCTTTCTTT.

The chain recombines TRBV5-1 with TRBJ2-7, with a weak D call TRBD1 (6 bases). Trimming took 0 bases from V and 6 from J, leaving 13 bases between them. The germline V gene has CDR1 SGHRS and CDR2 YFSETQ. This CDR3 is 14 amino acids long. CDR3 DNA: TGCGCCAGCAGCTTGGGGACAGAGAGTGGCGAGCAGTACGTC. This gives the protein CASSLGTESGEQYV.

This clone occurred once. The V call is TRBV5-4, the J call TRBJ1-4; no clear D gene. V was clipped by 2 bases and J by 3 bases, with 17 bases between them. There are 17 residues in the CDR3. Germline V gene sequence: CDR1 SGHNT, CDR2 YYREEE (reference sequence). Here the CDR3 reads CASSLSRGEKSNEKLFF. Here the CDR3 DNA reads TGTGCCAGCAGCTTATCCCGCGGGGAGAAGTCTAATGAAAAACTGTTTTTT.